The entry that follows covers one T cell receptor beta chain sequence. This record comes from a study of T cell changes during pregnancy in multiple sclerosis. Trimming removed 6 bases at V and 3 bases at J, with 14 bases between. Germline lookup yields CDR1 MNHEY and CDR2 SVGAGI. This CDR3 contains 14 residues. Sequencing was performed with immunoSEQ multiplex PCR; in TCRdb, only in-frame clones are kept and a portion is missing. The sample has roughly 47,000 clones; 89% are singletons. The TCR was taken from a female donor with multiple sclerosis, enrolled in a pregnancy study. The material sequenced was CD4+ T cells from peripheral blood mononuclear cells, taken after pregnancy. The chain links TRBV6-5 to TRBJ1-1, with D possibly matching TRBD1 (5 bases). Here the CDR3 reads CASSLGGTHTEAFF. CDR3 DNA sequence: TGTGCCAGCAGCCTCGGGGGGACTCACACTGAAGCTTTCTTT.